Following are 27 T cell receptor beta chains from one sample sequenced in a study of cytomegalovirus exposure and HLA in healthy donors. PCR amplification relied on 60 Vbeta primers (plus 13 Jbeta primers). Assay: immunoSEQ multiplex PCR; the TCRdb copy retains only in-frame clones and omits some. The table shows roughly 150,000 clones, with nearly 85% occurring only once. The sequenced sample consisted of PBMCs. These receptors were obtained from a male donor in good health and CMV-seronegative.

This chain joins TRBV7-6 and TRBJ2-1; 11 bases line up with TRBD2. The length of the CDR3 is 16 residues. Trimming removed 7 bases from V and 8 bases from J; junction bases left unmatched: 13. Germline V lookup: CDR1 SGHVS, CDR2 FNYEAQ. The CDR3 loop is CASTSPIAGGRDEQFF. The CDR3 nucleotides read TGTGCCAGCACCTCCCCGATAGCGGGGGGGCGCGATGAGCAGTTCTTC.

The chain joins TRBV7-6 to TRBJ2-3, with 14 nucleotides matching TRBD2. Germline values: CDR1 SGHVS, CDR2 FNYEAQ. There are 19 residues in the CDR3. V was clipped by 5 bases and J by 3 bases; unmatched bases: 13. The DNA for the CDR3 is TGTGCCAGCAGCCGGACTAGCGGGAGGCCCCCCCAGAGGACAGATACGCAGTATTTT. Encoded protein: CASSRTSGRPPQRTDTQYF. Full variable domain (missing parts from reference TRBV7-6 and TRBJ2-3): GAGVSQSPRYKVTKRGQDVALRCDPISGHVSLYWYRQALGQGPEFLTYFNYEAQQDKSGLPNDRFSAERPEGSISTLTIQRTEQRDSAMYRCASSRTSGRPPQRTDTQYFGPGTRLTVL.

The genes are TRBV27 and TRBJ1-2, with TRBD1 as a possible D gene (6 bases). With 6 bases removed from V and 3 bases from J, the gap between germline ends came to 14 bases. Germline CDR1 reads MNHEY; CDR2 reads SMNVEV (reference sequence). The CDR3 is made up of 14 amino acids. The CDR3 DNA sequence: TGTGCCAGCAGACAACAGGGAGTTGACTATGGCTACACCTTC. Protein sequence: CASRQQGVDYGYTF.

This clone turned up a few times. The chain uses TRBV18 and TRBJ2-1; D gene ambiguous. This CDR3 has 13 residues. CDR1 and CDR2 from the germline V gene are KGHSH and LQKENI. Deletions cut 6 bases from V and 8 bases from J, with 14 bases between. CDR3 nucleotide sequence: TGTGCCAGCTCCCTGATTTTTGGCCATGAGCAGTTCTTC. This encodes CASSLIFGHEQFF.

The rearrangement joins TRBV7-8 to TRBJ2-2; a weak D match, TRBD1 (6 bases). This CDR3 has 14 amino acids. Looked up from germline, CDR1 is SGHVS and CDR2 is FQNEAQ. With 8 bases removed from V and 5 bases from J, the gap between germline ends came to 15 bases. CDR3 residues: CASGRRGRTGELFF. DNA for the CDR3: TGTGCCAGCGGGCGCAGGGGTCGGACCGGGGAGCTGTTTTTT. Together with reference TRBV7-8 and TRBJ2-2, the CDR3 gives the full variable domain: GAGVSQSPRYKVAKRGQDVALRCDPISGHVSLFWYQQALGQGPEFLTYFQNEAQLDKSGLPSDRFFAERPEGSVSTLKIQRTQQEDSAVYLCASGRRGRTGELFFGEGSRLTVL.

V and J are TRBV9 and TRBJ2-1; D may be TRBD2 (6 bases). V lost 0 bases to trimming and J lost 4 bases, with 11 bases between them. Germline loops: CDR1 SGDLS, CDR2 YYNGEE. This CDR3 comprises 15 residues. The CDR3: CASSVEGGLYNEQFF. The CDR3, as DNA: TGTGCCAGCAGCGTAGAGGGCGGACTATACAATGAGCAGTTCTTC.

Here the CDR3 DNA reads TGTGCCAGTCGCTCCGGGACAGGAGACAATGAGCAGTTCTTC. Translation: CASRSGTGDNEQFF. This sequence joins TRBV6-6 and TRBJ2-1; 8 nucleotides line up with TRBD1. Germline CDR1 MNHNY, CDR2 SVGAGI (reference sequence). Losses at the gene ends were 9 bases for V and 5 bases for J; bases not matched to a gene: 9. This CDR3 is built from 14 residues.

In this sample, this clone turned up a few times. CDR3 nucleotides: TGTGCCAGCTCACCACCGGGGCAGGGAGGTGGCTACACCTTC. Its translation is CASSPPGQGGGYTF. The chain employs TRBV18 and TRBJ1-2; D perhaps matches TRBD1 (5 bases). The CDR3 runs to 14 residues. CDR1 is KGHSH, CDR2 LQKENI, per germline. V was shortened by 0 bases and J by 7 bases, with 12 bases between the two germline ends. The entire variable domain, with the rest obtained from reference TRBV18 and TRBJ1-2, is as follows: NAGVMQNPRHLVRRRGQEARLRCSPMKGHSHVYWYRQLPEEGLKFMVYLQKENIIDESGMPKERFSAEFPKEGPSILRIQQVVRGDSAAYFCASSPPGQGGGYTFGSGTRLTVV.

The chain uses TRBV2 and TRBJ2-4, with a weak D call TRBD1 (5 bases). The CDR3 extends over 18 amino acids. CDR1 and CDR2 from the germline V gene are SNHLY and FYNNEI. The V end lost 2 bases, the J end lost 0 bases, and 17 bases lay between the germline ends. The CDR3 loop reads CASSEIRAASIAKNIQYF. The CDR3 nucleotides read TGTGCCAGCAGTGAAATCAGGGCAGCTAGTATAGCCAAAAACATTCAGTACTTC.

The chain employs TRBV28 and TRBJ2-3, with 7 bases that match TRBD1. The CDR3 extends over 17 amino acids. Per germline, CDR1 MDHEN and CDR2 SYDVKM. The V and J ends lost 1 base and 0 bases, in that order; junction bases with no gene match: 7. The CDR3 loop is CASSLLGQVGSTDTQYF. The CDR3 nucleotides read TGTGCCAGCAGTTTATTAGGACAGGTGGGCAGCACAGATACGCAGTATTTT.

V is TRBV28 and J is TRBJ2-1; 15 bases fit TRBD2. V was clipped by 5 bases and J by 10 bases; unmatched bases: 12. CDR3 size: 17 residues. CDR1 is MDHEN, CDR2 SYDVKM, per germline. This chain's CDR3 is CASSRLGLAGGPGEQFF. The CDR3 coding sequence is TGTGCCAGCAGTCGCCTCGGACTAGCGGGAGGGCCGGGAGAGCAGTTCTTC.

In its sample, this clone was seen once. This chain connects TRBV4-3 to TRBJ2-1, with D hard to call. Per germline, CDR1 LGHNA and CDR2 YSLEER. This CDR3 is built from 17 residues. The V end was cut by 5 bases, the J end by 0 bases, with 17 bases between. CDR3: CASSYNPAASSYNEQFF. The CDR3 DNA is TGCGCCAGCAGCTACAACCCTGCGGCGAGCTCCTACAATGAGCAGTTCTTC.

The rearrangement links TRBV7-9 to TRBJ2-3; 8 nucleotides align to TRBD2. CDR3 length: 15 residues. V lost 4 bases, J lost 2 bases, and 5 bases stayed unmatched. CDR1 is SEHNR, CDR2 FQNEAQ, per germline (reference sequence). Here the CDR3 DNA reads TGTGCCAGCAGCTGGTCCGGGGGGGCCACAGATACGCAGTATTTT. Translated: CASSWSGGATDTQYF.

This chain uses TRBV9 with TRBJ2-1; 13 bases align to TRBD2. The CDR3 is 17 amino acids. After removal of 0 bases from V and 9 bases from J, the junction contained 9 bases not matched to a gene. Germline V gene sequence: CDR1 SGDLS, CDR2 YYNGEE. CDR3 loop: CASSVASLAGGGSEQFF. In DNA form, the CDR3 reads TGTGCCAGCAGCGTAGCTTCACTAGCGGGAGGGGGAAGTGAGCAGTTCTTC.

The V call is TRBV7-8, the J call TRBJ2-5, with 9 bases matching TRBD1. Germline assignment: CDR1 SGHVS and CDR2 FQNEAQ. This CDR3 is built from 14 residues. The V gene end was trimmed by 10 bases and the J gene end by 3 bases; junction bases not matched to a gene: 9. For the CDR3, the DNA is TGTGCCACCTTAGGACAGGGGAAGGAAGAGACCCAGTACTTC. It codes for CATLGQGKEETQYF.

The rearrangement uses TRBV14 and TRBJ1-2; 7 nucleotides align to TRBD1. Trimming took 4 bases from V and 3 from J; bases not matched to a gene: 8. The CDR3 loop spans 15 amino acids. The V gene's germline CDR1 is SGHDN and CDR2 FVKESK. CDR3 residues: CASSPFMQGDYGYTF. In nucleotides, the CDR3 is TGTGCCAGCAGCCCTTTTATGCAGGGGGACTATGGCTACACCTTC.

J is TRBJ2-5 and V is TRBV28, with a weak D call TRBD2 (6 bases). CDR1 is MDHEN, CDR2 SYDVKM, per germline. Trimming took off 3 bases at V and 11 bases at J, with 22 bases between the two ends. The CDR3 spans 15 residues. This chain's CDR3 is CASSFTQGSPGEQYF. The CDR3 DNA is TGTGCCAGCAGTTTCACGCAGGGAAGCCCGGGAGAGCAGTACTTC.

The chain is built from TRBV2 and TRBJ2-5, with 7 bases lining up with TRBD2. V gave up 1 base and J gave up 2 bases; unmatched junction bases: 1. The CDR3 extends over 14 amino acids. The germline V gene encodes CDR1 SNHLY and CDR2 FYNNEI. The CDR3 is CASSEGEGQETQYF. The CDR3 coding sequence is TGTGCCAGCAGTGAAGGGGAGGGGCAAGAGACCCAGTACTTC.

The rearrangement uses TRBV5-1 and TRBJ1-6; 10 nucleotides line up with TRBD1. The CDR3 loop spans 18 amino acids. V lost 5 bases to trimming and J lost 0 bases; unmatched junction nucleotides: 8. Germline loops: CDR1 SGHRS, CDR2 YFSETQ. The CDR3 spells CASSSGTGVSSYNSPLHF. CDR3 nucleotide sequence: TGCGCCAGCAGTTCCGGGACAGGGGTTAGCTCCTATAATTCACCCCTCCACTTT.

CDR3 nucleotides: TGTGCCAGCAGCTTGTCTCGGGAAAGCTCCTATAATTCACCCCTCCACTTT. It specifies CASSLSRESSYNSPLHF. The chain links TRBV5-8 to TRBJ1-6, with D hard to call. V was shortened by 1 base and J by 0 bases, with 11 bases between the two germline ends. The CDR3 is 17 residues long. The germline V gene encodes CDR1 SGHTS and CDR2 YDEGEE.

The CDR3 DNA reads TGTGCCAGCAGTTTACGCGGCCCCTCCTACGAGCAGTACTTC. Its translation: CASSLRGPSYEQYF. The chain uses TRBV27 and TRBJ2-7; D call uncertain. Per the germline V gene, CDR1 is MNHEY and CDR2 is SMNVEV (reference sequence). The ends were cut back, 2 bases at V and 0 bases at J, with 8 bases in the middle. This CDR3 has 14 residues.

The chain uses TRBV12-5 and TRBJ1-6, with D perhaps matching TRBD1 (6 bases). CDR3 length: 14 residues. Trimming stripped 6 bases from V and 6 bases from J, with 12 bases between. Germline lookup yields CDR1 LGHNT and CDR2 FRNRAP. CDR3 in DNA: TGTGCTAGTGGGCCCGGGACACTTAATTCACCCCTCCACTTT. Residues: CASGPGTLNSPLHF.

This rearrangement joins TRBV19 to TRBJ2-3, with TRBD2 identical over 7 bases. The CDR3 contains 15 residues. CDR1 and CDR2 from the germline V gene are LNHDA and SQIVND (reference sequence). Trimming removed 4 bases from V and 5 bases from J; junction bases left unmatched: 9. CDR3 amino acids: CASSTGTTPGDTQYF. CDR3 DNA: TGTGCCAGTAGTACGGGGACTACACCAGGAGATACGCAGTATTTT.

The chain uses TRBV21-1 and TRBJ2-1; the table's D gene call, TRBD2, was not cross checked with the DNA. TRBV21-1 counts as a pseudogene. This CDR3 is built from 16 residues. DNA for the CDR3: TGTGCCAGCAGCAATACTAGCAGGGTTTCCTACAATGAGCAGTTCTTC. It codes for CASSNTSRVSYNEQFF.

This clone was seen a handful of times. The gene calls are TRBV2 and TRBJ2-2; TRBD1 aligns across 9 bases. V dropped 7 bases and J dropped 4; count of bases not matched to a gene: 10. Looked up from germline, CDR1 is SNHLY and CDR2 is FYNNEI. CDR3 length: 16 residues. The CDR3 coding sequence is TGTGCCAGCAACCTGGGACAGGGCAGGGTCACCGGGGAGCTGTTTTTT. It is translated as CASNLGQGRVTGELFF.

The chain is built from TRBV28 and TRBJ2-7; 9 bases are shared with TRBD1. Trimming cost V 7 bases and J 5 bases; bases outside gene matches: 15. Per germline, CDR1 MDHEN and CDR2 SYDVKM. The CDR3 contains 16 residues. The chain's CDR3 is CASNDPSDRGWDEQYF. In nucleotides, the CDR3 is TGTGCCAGCAACGACCCCTCGGACAGGGGATGGGACGAGCAGTACTTC.

The chain links TRBV6-1 to TRBJ1-4; 10 bases are shared with TRBD1. CDR1 is MNHNS and CDR2 is SASEGT in the germline V gene. CDR3 length: 16 amino acids. V shed 2 bases, J shed 10 bases, and the junction held 10 bases outside the gene matches. Here the CDR3 reads CASSELTGQGSGKLFF. The CDR3 DNA is TGTGCCAGCAGTGAACTTACGGGACAGGGGTCGGGAAAACTGTTTTTT.